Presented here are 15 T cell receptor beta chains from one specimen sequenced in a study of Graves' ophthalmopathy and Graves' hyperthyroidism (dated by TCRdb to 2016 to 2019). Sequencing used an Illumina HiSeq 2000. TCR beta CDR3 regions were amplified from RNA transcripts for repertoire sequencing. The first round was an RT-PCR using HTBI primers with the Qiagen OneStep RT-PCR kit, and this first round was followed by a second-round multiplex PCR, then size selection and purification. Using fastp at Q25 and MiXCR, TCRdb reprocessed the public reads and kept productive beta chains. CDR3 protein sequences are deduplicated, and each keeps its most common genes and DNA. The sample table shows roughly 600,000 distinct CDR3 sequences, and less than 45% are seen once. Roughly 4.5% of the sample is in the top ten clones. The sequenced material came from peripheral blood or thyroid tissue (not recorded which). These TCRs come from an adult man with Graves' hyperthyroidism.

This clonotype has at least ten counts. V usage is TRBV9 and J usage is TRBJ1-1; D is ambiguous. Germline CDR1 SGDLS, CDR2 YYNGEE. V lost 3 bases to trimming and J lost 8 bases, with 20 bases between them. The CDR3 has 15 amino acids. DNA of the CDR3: TGTGCCAGCAGCGCTGCATTGTCCGGCGTGCGAGAAGCTTTCTTT. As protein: CASSAALSGVREAFF.

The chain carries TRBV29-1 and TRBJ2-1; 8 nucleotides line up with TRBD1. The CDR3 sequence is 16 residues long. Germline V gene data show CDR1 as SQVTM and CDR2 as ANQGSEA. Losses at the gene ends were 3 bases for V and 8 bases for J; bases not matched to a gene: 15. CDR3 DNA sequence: TGCAGCGTTGACAAACCGTGGGACAGGCCCAATGATGAGCAGTTCTTC. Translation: CSVDKPWDRPNDEQFF.

The CDR3 is CATSDPGTSGAHNEQFF. CDR3 nucleotide sequence: TGTGCCACCAGTGACCCCGGGACTAGCGGGGCCCACAATGAGCAGTTCTTC. The chain recombines TRBV24-1 with TRBJ2-1; TRBD2 matches 13 bases. The CDR3 runs to 17 residues. After removal of 4 bases from V and 5 bases from J, the junction contained 7 bases not matched to a gene. The V gene's germline CDR1 is KGHDR and CDR2 SFDVKD.

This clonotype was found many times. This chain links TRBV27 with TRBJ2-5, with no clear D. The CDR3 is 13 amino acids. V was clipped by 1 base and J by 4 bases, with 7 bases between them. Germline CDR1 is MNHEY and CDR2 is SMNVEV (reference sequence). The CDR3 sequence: CASSLYPRETQYF. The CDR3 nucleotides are TGTGCCAGCAGTTTATACCCCAGAGAGACCCAGTACTTC.

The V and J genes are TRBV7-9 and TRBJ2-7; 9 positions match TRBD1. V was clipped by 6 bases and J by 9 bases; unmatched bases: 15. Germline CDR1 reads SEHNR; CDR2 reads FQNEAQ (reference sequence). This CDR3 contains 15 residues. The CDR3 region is CASRSDRGIQDTQYF. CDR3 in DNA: TGTGCCAGCAGGTCGGACAGGGGTATTCAAGATACGCAGTACTTC. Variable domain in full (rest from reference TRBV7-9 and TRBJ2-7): DTGVSQNPRHKITKRGQNVTFRCDPISEHNRLYWYRQTLGQGPEFLTYFQNEAQLEKSRLLSDRFSAERPKGSFSTLEIQRTEQGDSAMYLCASRSDRGIQDTQYFGPGTRLTVT.

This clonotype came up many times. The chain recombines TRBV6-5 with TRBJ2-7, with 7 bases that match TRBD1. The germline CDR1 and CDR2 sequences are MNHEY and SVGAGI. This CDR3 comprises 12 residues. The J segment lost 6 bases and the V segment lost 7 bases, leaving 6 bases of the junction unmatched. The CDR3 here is CASTLQGVEQYF. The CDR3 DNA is TGTGCCAGCACCTTGCAGGGGGTCGAGCAGTACTTC.

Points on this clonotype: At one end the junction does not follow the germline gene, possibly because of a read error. The CDR3 reads CSVEVFSAAGNEKLLF. Written as DNA, the CDR3 is TGCAGCGTTGAAGTTTTCAGTGCGGCGGGTAATGAAAAACTGCTTTTT. The V call is TRBV29-1, the J call TRBJ1-4; D not certain. This CDR3 has 16 residues. Germline assignment: CDR1 SQVTM and CDR2 ANQGSEA.

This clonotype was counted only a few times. The CDR3 loop reads CASSEYVGQVFYNEQFF. The CDR3 nucleotides are TGTGCCAGCAGTGAGTACGTGGGACAGGTTTTCTACAATGAGCAGTTCTTC. V is TRBV25-1 and J is TRBJ2-1; 8 nucleotides line up with TRBD1. V shed 3 bases, J shed 3 bases, and the junction held 10 bases outside the gene matches. From germline, CDR1 is MGHDK and CDR2 SYGVNS. The CDR3 is made up of 17 amino acids.

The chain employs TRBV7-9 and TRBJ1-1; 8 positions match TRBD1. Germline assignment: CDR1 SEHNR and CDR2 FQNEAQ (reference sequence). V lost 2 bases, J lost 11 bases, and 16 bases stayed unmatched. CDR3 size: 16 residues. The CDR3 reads CASSLSRQGSQPLAFF. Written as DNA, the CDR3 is TGTGCCAGCAGCTTAAGCAGACAGGGGTCCCAGCCCCTGGCTTTCTTT.

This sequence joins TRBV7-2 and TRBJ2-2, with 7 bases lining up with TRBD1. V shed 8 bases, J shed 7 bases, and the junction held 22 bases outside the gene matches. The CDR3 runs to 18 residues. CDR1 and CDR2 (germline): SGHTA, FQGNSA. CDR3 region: CASVPYGDLGGDVGELFF. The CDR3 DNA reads TGTGCCAGCGTACCTTATGGAGACCTAGGGGGCGATGTCGGGGAGCTGTTTTTT.

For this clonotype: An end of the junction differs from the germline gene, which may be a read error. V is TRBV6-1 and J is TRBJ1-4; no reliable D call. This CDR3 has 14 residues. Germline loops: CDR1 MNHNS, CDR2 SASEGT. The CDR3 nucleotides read TGTGCCAGCAGTTACAGTCGGTGGGCGGAAAAACTGGTTTTT. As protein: CASSYSRWAEKLVF.

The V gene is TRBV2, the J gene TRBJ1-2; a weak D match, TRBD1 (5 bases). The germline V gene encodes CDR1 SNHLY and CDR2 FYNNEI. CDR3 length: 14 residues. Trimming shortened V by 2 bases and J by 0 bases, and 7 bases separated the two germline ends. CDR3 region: CASSESRANYGYTF. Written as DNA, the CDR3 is TGTGCCAGCAGTGAATCCAGGGCTAACTATGGCTACACCTTC.

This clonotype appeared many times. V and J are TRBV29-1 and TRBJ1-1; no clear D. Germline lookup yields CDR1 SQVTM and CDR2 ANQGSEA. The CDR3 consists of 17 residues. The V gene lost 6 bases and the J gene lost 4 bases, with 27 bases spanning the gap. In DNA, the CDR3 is TGCAGCGTGACGGTACGGGAGGGAAGCCCCCTTAGCACTGAAGCTTTCTTT. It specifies CSVTVREGSPLSTEAFF. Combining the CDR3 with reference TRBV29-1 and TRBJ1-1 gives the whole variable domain SAVISQKPSRDICQRGTSLTIQCQVDSQVTMMFWYRQQPGQSLTLIATANQGSEATYESGFVIDKFPISRPNLTFSTLTVSNMSPEDSSIYLCSVTVREGSPLSTEAFFGQGTRLTVV.

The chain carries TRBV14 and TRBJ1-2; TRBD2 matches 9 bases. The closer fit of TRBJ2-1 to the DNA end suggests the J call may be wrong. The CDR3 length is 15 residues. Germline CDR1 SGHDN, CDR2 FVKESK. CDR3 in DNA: TGTGCCAGCAGCCAAGACCGCGGGGGGGACGGTGAGCAGTTCTTC. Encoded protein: CASSQDRGGDGEQFF.

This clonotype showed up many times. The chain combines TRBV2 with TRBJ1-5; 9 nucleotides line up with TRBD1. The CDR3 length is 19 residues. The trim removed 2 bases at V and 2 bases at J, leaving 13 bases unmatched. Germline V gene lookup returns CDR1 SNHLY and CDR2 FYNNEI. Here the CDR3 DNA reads TGTGCCAGCAGTGAATGGGGATTTCGGGACAGGGCCCGCAATCAGCCCCAGCATTTT. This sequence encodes CASSEWGFRDRARNQPQHF.